The 9 T cell receptor beta chains below were found in one sample sequenced in a study of neurological immune-mediated disorders. TCRdb called the 5' RACE reads again in MiXCR, with one record for every CDR3 protein. The table has 27,000 or so distinct CDR3 sequences, roughly 20% seen once. The sequencing input was PBMCs. The receptors here all came from a woman in her fifties or sixties in good health.

In its sample, this clonotype was seen many times. The CDR3 loop reads CSVREDRGGNEQFF. CDR3 DNA sequence: TGCAGCGTTAGAGAGGACAGGGGTGGCAATGAGCAGTTCTTC. The gene calls are TRBV29-1 and TRBJ2-1, with 9 nucleotides matching TRBD1. V was pared by 5 bases and J by 6 bases, with 8 bases of the junction left unmatched. Germline CDR1 SQVTM, CDR2 ANQGSEA. The CDR3 spans 14 residues.

This clonotype occurred many times. V gene TRBV6-5 combines with J gene TRBJ2-2; D possibly uses TRBD1 or TRBD2 (5 bases each). The CDR3 contains 14 residues. CDR1 and CDR2 (germline): MNHEY, SVGAGI. V was clipped by 7 bases and J by 15 bases, with 24 bases between them. CDR3 protein: CASNNNRDLSQLFF. CDR3 coding DNA: TGTGCCAGCAACAATAACCGGGACCTATCACAATTGTTTTTT.

There are a few counts of this clonotype. Germline is not matched at one junction end, which may reflect a read error. This sequence joins TRBV29-1 and TRBJ1-2, with TRBD1 as a possible D gene (5 bases). The CDR3 runs 13 residues. In germline, CDR1 is SQVTM, CDR2 ANQGSEA. The DNA of the CDR3 is TGCAGCGTAGAACGTCAGGGAGGCTATGGCTACACCTTT. Encoded protein: CSVERQGGYGYTF.

This clonotype has at least ten counts. This chain uses TRBV29-1 with TRBJ2-7, with a weak D call TRBD2 (6 bases). CDR3 length equals 13 residues. CDR1 and CDR2 from the germline V gene are SQVTM and ANQGSEA. V was pared by 3 bases and J by 1 base, with 10 bases between. The CDR3 here is CSVEGGESYEQYF. In DNA, the CDR3 is TGCAGCGTTGAGGGCGGGGAATCCTACGAGCAGTACTTC.

A single count supports this clonotype. The J gene is TRBJ2-7, the V gene TRBV7-9; 7 bases line up with TRBD2. The CDR3 is made up of 13 amino acids. Germline CDR1 and CDR2: SEHNR and FQNEAQ (reference sequence). Germline trimming cut 5 bases from V and 6 bases from J; bases unmatched to any gene: 7. CDR3 in amino acids: CASSPRGGSEQYF. In DNA form, the CDR3 reads TGTGCCAGCAGCCCCCGGGGAGGGAGCGAGCAGTACTTC.

This clonotype was counted many times. The chain uses TRBV7-3 and TRBJ2-1; tentatively, D is TRBD2 (5 bases). Germline V CDR1 and CDR2: SGHTA, FQGTGA. Between the trimmed V and J ends, which lost 5 bases and 2 bases, there was a span of 10 bases. CDR3 length: 14 amino acids. The CDR3 protein is CASSSTGTYNEQFF. In nucleotides, the CDR3 is TGTGCCAGCAGCAGCACGGGGACCTACAATGAGCAGTTCTTC.

This clonotype was counted many times. The rearrangement links TRBV20-1 to TRBJ2-3; unclear D gene. The CDR3 runs to 12 residues. The germline V gene has CDR1 DFQATT and CDR2 SNEGSKA (reference sequence). Trimming pared 1 base from V and 2 bases from J, leaving 4 bases between. CDR3 loop: CSARATTDTQYF. The CDR3 region has the DNA TGCAGTGCTAGAGCCACCACAGATACGCAGTATTTT.

This clonotype was picked up many times. This chain uses TRBV7-2 with TRBJ2-1; D gene uncertain. CDR3 size: 16 residues. Germline V CDR1 and CDR2: SGHTA, FQGNSA. The ends were cut back, 0 bases at V and 7 bases at J, with 16 bases in the middle. CDR3 amino acids: CASSLATARLQNEQFF. The CDR3 DNA is TGTGCCAGCAGCTTAGCCACAGCGCGACTCCAAAATGAGCAGTTCTTC.

This sequence joins TRBV7-2 and TRBJ1-1; unclear D gene. The V end was cut by 5 bases, the J end by 0 bases, with 19 bases between. Per the germline V gene, CDR1 is SGHTA and CDR2 is FQGNSA. This CDR3 contains 17 residues. The CDR3 coding sequence is TGTGCCAGCAGCCCAGACACCCCACTACGCATGAACACTGAAGCTTTCTTT. Its translation is CASSPDTPLRMNTEAFF.